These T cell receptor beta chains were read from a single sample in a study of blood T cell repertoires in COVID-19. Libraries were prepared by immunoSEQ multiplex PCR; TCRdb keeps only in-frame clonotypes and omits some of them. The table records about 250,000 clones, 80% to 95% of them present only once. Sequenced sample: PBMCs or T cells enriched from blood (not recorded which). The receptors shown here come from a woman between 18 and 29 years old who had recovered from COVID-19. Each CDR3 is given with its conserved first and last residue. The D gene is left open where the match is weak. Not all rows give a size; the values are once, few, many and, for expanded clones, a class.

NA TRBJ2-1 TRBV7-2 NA CASSSPRPGEEQFF TGTGCCAGCAGCTCACCACGCCCGGGGGAAGAGCAGTTCTTC
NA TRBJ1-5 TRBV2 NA CASRDSGGVTQHF TGTGCCAGCAGGGACAGCGGGGGAGTGACCCAGCATTTT
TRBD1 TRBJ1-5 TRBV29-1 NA CSVRDRGQPQHF TGCAGCGTGAGGGACAGGGGACAGCCCCAGCATTTT
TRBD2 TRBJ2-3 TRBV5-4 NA CASSPRLAGGPDTQYF TGTGCCAGCAGCCCCCGACTAGCGGGGGGGCCCGATACGCAGTATTTT
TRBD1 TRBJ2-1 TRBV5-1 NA CASSLSVRTGFNEQFF TGCGCCAGCAGCTTGTCAGTCCGGACAGGGTTTAATGAGCAGTTCTTC
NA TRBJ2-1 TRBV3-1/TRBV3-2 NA CASSQERLKRYNEQFF TGTGCCAGCAGCCAAGAGAGACTAAAACGATACAATGAGCAGTTCTTC
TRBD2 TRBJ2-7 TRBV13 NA CASSSTRLAGNYEQYF TGTGCCAGCAGCTCTACCCGACTAGCGGGAAACTACGAGCAGTACTTC
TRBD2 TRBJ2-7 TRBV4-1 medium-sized CASSNQREGEQYF TGCGCCAGCAGTAACCAGCGGGAGGGCGAGCAGTACTTC
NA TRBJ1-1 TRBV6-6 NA CASRDSELLPLAFF TGTGCCAGCAGGGACAGTGAGCTTCTTCCGTTAGCTTTCTTT
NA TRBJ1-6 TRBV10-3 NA CATGVLDSPLHF TGTGCCACCGGGGTGCTCGATTCACCCCTCCACTTT
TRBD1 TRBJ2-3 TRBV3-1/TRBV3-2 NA CASSRRGREGTDTQYF TGTGCCAGCAGCCGAAGGGGGCGCGAGGGCACAGATACGCAGTATTTT
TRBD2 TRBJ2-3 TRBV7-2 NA CASSWELAGGTDTQYF TGTGCCAGCAGCTGGGAGTTAGCGGGGGGCACAGATACGCAGTATTTT
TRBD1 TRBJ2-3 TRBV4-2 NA CASSQDKGQGPDTQYF TGTGCCAGCAGCCAAGATAAGGGACAGGGGCCAGATACGCAGTATTTT
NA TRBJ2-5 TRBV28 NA CASSSRGSQETQYF TGTGCCAGCAGTTCAAGGGGCAGCCAAGAGACCCAGTACTTC
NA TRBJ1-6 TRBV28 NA CASRPGGSYNSPLHF TGTGCCAGCAGGCCCGGGGGGTCCTATAATTCACCCCTCCACTTT
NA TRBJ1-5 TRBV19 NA CASSFPSGGAINQPQHF TGTGCCAGTAGTTTCCCCTCGGGAGGCGCGATCAATCAGCCCCAGCATTTT
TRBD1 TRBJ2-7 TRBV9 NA CASSVGTGGLATYEQYF TGTGCCAGCAGCGTAGGGACAGGTGGGCTCGCCACCTACGAGCAGTACTTC
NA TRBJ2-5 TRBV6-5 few CASSPRLEAETQYF TGTGCCAGCAGTCCCCGACTAGAGGCAGAGACCCAGTACTTC
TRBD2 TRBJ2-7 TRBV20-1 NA CSASGRAYEQYF TGCAGTGCTAGTGGGAGGGCCTACGAGCAGTACTTC
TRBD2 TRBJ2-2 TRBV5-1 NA CASSLGTSVTGELFF TGCGCCAGCAGCTTAGGGACTAGCGTAACCGGGGAGCTGTTTTTT
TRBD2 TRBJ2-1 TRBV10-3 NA CAISDGGRASNEQFF TGTGCCATCAGTGATGGCGGGAGGGCCTCTAATGAGCAGTTCTTC
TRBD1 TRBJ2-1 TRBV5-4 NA CASRSAPLTGGGDEQFF TGTGCCAGCAGATCCGCCCCCTTGACAGGGGGCGGAGATGAGCAGTTCTTC
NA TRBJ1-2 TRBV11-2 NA CASSSVLWGHGYTF TGTGCCAGCAGCTCGGTGTTATGGGGGCATGGCTACACCTTC
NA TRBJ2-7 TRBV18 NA CASSPDRENEQYF TGTGCCAGCTCACCGGATAGGGAGAACGAGCAGTACTTC
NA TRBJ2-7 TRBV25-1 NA CASSDHPGELGEQYF TGTGCCAGCAGTGATCACCCGGGGGAACTCGGCGAGCAGTACTTC
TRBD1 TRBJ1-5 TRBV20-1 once CSASDRGNSNQPQHF TGCAGTGCTAGTGACAGGGGAAATAGCAATCAGCCCCAGCATTTT
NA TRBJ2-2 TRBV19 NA CASSIDPGGRELFF TGTGCCAGTAGTATAGATCCAGGGGGGCGGGAGCTGTTTTTT
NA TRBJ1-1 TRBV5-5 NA CASSLVLEAFF TGTGCCAGCAGCTTGGTGCTAGAGGCTTTCTTT
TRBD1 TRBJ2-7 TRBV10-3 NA CAISDTDRGWEQYF TGTGCCATCAGTGACACTGACAGGGGATGGGAGCAGTACTTC
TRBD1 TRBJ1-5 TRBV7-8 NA CASSLGTEEQPQHF TGTGCCAGCAGCCTCGGGACAGAAGAGCAGCCCCAGCATTTT
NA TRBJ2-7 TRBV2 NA CASSTRVEQYF TGTGCCAGCAGTACACGGGTCGAGCAGTACTTC
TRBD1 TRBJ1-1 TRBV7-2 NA CASSADRGNTEAFF TGTGCCAGCAGCGCCGACAGGGGGAACACTGAAGCTTTCTTT
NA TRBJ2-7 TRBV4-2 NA CASSTGTGLYEQYF TGTGCCAGCAGCACCGGGACTGGCCTTTACGAGCAGTACTTC
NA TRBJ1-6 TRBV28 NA CASRPDLGDSYNSPLHF TGTGCCAGCAGACCCGACCTCGGGGATTCCTATAATTCACCCCTCCACTTT
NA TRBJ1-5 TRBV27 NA CASSLKPGSAQHF TGTGCCAGCAGTTTAAAACCTGGCTCAGCCCAGCATTTT
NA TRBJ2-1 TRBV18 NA CASSPTRSNEQFF TGTGCCAGCTCACCGACTAGAAGCAATGAGCAGTTCTTC
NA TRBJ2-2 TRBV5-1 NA CASSLAPGTNTGELFF TGCGCCAGCAGCTTGGCGCCCGGGACGAACACCGGGGAGCTGTTTTTT
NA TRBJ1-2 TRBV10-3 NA CAISESRPTGGYTF TGTGCCATCAGTGAGTCCCGGCCGACGGGTGGCTACACCTTC
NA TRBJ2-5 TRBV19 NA CASSRQTQETQYF TGTGCCAGCTCACGACAGACCCAAGAGACCCAGTACTTC
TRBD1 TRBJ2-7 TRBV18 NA CASSPVSGTGVGYEQYF TGTGCCAGCTCACCAGTGTCCGGGACAGGGGTTGGTTACGAGCAGTACTTC
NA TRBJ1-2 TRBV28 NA CASSLRVGYTF TGTGCCAGCAGTCTCAGGGTTGGCTACACCTTC
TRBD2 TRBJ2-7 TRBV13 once CASSLRTSFNGEQYF TGTGCCAGCAGCTTAAGGACTAGCTTCAACGGCGAGCAGTACTTC
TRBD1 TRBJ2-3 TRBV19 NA CASSRQGISTDTQYF TGTGCCAGTAGCAGACAGGGTATTAGCACAGATACGCAGTATTTT
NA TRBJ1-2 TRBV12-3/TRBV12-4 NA CASSLGLSYGYTF TGTGCCAGCAGTTTGGGACTGAGCTATGGCTACACCTTC
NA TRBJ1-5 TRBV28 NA CASSSTGQPQHF TGTGCCAGCAGTTCCACAGGGCAGCCCCAGCATTTT
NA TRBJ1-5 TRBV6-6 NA CASSYSTGFPQHF TGTGCCAGCAGTTACTCGACGGGGTTTCCCCAGCATTTT
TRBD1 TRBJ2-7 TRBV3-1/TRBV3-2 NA CASSPGTAYEQYF TGTGCCAGCAGTCCCGGGACAGCATACGAGCAGTACTTC
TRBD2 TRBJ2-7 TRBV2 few CASTSGSLSYEQYF TGTGCCAGCACTAGCGGGAGCCTCTCCTACGAGCAGTACTTC
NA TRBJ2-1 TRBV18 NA CASSPNRESNEQFF TGTGCCAGCTCACCAAACAGGGAAAGCAATGAGCAGTTCTTC